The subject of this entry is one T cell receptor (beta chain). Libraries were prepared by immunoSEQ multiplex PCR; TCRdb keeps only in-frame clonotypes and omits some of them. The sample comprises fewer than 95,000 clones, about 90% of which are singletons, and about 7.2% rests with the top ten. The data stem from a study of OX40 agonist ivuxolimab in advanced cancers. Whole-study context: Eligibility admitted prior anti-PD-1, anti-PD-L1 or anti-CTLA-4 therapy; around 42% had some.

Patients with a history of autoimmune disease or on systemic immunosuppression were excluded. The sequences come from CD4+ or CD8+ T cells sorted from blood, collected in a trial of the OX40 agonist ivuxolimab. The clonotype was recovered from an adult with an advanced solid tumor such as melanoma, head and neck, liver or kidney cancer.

Here the CDR3 reads CASSSTGAAQSGYTF. DNA of the CDR3: TGTGCCAGCAGTTCGACAGGGGCCGCTCAAAGTGGCTACACCTTC. The chain employs TRBV28 and TRBJ1-2; the match to TRBD1 covers 8 bases. The CDR3 sequence is 15 residues long. The V segment lost 4 bases and the J segment 7 bases; nucleotides outside the gene matches: 11. Germline CDR1 MDHEN, CDR2 SYDVKM.